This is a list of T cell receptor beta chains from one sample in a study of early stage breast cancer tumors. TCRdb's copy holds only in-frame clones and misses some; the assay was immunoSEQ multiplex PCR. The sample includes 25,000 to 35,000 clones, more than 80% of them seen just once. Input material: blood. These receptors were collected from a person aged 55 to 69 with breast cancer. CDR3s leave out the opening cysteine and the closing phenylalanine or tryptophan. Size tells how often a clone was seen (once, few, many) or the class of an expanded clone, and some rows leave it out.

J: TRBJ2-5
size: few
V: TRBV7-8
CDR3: ASSLLGGASGRVKETQY

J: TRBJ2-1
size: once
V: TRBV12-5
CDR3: ASGLDGSKQF

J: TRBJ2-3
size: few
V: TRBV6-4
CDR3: ASSDSRTGGDTQY

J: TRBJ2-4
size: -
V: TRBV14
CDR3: ASSQDQVGTENIQY

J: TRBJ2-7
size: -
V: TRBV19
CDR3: ASSNLAGAGYEQY

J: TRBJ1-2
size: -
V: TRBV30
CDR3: AWSGYSNYGYT

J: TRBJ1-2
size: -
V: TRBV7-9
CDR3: ASSLSQVDGYT

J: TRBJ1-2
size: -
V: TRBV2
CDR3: ASSAPNRVNYGYT

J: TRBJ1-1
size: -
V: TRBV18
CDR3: ASSLDLGGDTEAF

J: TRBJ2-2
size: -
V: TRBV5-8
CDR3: ASSLTGLGNTGELF

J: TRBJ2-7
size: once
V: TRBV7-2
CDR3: ASSARTGGSYEQY

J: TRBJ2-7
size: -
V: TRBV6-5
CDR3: ASSLLAGAEYEQY

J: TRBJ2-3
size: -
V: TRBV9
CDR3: ASSVSGKADTQY

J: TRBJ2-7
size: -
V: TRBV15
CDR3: ATSDRDRVIYEQY

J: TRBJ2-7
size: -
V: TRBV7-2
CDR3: ASSRDRESSYEQY

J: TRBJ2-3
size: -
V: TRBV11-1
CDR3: ASRGLTSGDTDTQY

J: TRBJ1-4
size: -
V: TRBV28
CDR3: ASRPEGAANEKLF

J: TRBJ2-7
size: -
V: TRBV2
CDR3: ASKGLAGPLGEQY

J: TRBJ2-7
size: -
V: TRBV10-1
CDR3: ASSAKREGPYYEQY

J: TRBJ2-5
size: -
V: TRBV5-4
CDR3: ASSGGLQETQY

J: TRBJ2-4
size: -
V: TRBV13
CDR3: ASSLWAGGDPKNIQY

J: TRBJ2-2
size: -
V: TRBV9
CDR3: ASSLTGTANTGELF

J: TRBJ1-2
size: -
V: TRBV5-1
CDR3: ASSLLDRGLDGYT

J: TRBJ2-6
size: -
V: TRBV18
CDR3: ASSPGQGNPGANVLT

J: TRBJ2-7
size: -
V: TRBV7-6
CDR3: ASSLGGRSGSYEQY

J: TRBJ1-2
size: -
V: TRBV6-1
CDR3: ASSEGPYGYT

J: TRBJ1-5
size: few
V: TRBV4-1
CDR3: ASSQDRTGGHQPQH

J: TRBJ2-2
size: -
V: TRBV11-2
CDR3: ASSSPGQGHTGELF

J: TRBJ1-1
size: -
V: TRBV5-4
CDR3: ASSPEYRGLNTEAF

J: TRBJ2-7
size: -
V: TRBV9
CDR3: ASSVGLAGGTPYEQY

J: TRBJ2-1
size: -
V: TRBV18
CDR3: ASSRGAGGNNEQF

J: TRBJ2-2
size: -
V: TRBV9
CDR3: ASSPHLGQNTGELF

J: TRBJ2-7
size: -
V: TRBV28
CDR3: ASSSTSGLYEQY

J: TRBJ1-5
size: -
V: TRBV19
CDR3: ASSTDRGNQPQH

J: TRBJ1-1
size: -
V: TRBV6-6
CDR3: ASSSNLDREAF

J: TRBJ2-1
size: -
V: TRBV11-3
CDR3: ASSSLGTGGNEQF

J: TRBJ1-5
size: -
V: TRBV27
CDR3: ASSPLGQGDNQPQH

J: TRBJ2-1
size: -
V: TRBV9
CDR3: ASSPGLVSGNEQF

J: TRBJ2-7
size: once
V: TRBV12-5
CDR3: ASQRQGGSYEQY

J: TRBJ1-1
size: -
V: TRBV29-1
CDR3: SVQGLGDTEAF

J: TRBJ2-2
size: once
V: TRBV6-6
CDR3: ASSFDRGRTGELF

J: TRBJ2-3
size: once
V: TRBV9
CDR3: ASSVGQAGGTTDTQY